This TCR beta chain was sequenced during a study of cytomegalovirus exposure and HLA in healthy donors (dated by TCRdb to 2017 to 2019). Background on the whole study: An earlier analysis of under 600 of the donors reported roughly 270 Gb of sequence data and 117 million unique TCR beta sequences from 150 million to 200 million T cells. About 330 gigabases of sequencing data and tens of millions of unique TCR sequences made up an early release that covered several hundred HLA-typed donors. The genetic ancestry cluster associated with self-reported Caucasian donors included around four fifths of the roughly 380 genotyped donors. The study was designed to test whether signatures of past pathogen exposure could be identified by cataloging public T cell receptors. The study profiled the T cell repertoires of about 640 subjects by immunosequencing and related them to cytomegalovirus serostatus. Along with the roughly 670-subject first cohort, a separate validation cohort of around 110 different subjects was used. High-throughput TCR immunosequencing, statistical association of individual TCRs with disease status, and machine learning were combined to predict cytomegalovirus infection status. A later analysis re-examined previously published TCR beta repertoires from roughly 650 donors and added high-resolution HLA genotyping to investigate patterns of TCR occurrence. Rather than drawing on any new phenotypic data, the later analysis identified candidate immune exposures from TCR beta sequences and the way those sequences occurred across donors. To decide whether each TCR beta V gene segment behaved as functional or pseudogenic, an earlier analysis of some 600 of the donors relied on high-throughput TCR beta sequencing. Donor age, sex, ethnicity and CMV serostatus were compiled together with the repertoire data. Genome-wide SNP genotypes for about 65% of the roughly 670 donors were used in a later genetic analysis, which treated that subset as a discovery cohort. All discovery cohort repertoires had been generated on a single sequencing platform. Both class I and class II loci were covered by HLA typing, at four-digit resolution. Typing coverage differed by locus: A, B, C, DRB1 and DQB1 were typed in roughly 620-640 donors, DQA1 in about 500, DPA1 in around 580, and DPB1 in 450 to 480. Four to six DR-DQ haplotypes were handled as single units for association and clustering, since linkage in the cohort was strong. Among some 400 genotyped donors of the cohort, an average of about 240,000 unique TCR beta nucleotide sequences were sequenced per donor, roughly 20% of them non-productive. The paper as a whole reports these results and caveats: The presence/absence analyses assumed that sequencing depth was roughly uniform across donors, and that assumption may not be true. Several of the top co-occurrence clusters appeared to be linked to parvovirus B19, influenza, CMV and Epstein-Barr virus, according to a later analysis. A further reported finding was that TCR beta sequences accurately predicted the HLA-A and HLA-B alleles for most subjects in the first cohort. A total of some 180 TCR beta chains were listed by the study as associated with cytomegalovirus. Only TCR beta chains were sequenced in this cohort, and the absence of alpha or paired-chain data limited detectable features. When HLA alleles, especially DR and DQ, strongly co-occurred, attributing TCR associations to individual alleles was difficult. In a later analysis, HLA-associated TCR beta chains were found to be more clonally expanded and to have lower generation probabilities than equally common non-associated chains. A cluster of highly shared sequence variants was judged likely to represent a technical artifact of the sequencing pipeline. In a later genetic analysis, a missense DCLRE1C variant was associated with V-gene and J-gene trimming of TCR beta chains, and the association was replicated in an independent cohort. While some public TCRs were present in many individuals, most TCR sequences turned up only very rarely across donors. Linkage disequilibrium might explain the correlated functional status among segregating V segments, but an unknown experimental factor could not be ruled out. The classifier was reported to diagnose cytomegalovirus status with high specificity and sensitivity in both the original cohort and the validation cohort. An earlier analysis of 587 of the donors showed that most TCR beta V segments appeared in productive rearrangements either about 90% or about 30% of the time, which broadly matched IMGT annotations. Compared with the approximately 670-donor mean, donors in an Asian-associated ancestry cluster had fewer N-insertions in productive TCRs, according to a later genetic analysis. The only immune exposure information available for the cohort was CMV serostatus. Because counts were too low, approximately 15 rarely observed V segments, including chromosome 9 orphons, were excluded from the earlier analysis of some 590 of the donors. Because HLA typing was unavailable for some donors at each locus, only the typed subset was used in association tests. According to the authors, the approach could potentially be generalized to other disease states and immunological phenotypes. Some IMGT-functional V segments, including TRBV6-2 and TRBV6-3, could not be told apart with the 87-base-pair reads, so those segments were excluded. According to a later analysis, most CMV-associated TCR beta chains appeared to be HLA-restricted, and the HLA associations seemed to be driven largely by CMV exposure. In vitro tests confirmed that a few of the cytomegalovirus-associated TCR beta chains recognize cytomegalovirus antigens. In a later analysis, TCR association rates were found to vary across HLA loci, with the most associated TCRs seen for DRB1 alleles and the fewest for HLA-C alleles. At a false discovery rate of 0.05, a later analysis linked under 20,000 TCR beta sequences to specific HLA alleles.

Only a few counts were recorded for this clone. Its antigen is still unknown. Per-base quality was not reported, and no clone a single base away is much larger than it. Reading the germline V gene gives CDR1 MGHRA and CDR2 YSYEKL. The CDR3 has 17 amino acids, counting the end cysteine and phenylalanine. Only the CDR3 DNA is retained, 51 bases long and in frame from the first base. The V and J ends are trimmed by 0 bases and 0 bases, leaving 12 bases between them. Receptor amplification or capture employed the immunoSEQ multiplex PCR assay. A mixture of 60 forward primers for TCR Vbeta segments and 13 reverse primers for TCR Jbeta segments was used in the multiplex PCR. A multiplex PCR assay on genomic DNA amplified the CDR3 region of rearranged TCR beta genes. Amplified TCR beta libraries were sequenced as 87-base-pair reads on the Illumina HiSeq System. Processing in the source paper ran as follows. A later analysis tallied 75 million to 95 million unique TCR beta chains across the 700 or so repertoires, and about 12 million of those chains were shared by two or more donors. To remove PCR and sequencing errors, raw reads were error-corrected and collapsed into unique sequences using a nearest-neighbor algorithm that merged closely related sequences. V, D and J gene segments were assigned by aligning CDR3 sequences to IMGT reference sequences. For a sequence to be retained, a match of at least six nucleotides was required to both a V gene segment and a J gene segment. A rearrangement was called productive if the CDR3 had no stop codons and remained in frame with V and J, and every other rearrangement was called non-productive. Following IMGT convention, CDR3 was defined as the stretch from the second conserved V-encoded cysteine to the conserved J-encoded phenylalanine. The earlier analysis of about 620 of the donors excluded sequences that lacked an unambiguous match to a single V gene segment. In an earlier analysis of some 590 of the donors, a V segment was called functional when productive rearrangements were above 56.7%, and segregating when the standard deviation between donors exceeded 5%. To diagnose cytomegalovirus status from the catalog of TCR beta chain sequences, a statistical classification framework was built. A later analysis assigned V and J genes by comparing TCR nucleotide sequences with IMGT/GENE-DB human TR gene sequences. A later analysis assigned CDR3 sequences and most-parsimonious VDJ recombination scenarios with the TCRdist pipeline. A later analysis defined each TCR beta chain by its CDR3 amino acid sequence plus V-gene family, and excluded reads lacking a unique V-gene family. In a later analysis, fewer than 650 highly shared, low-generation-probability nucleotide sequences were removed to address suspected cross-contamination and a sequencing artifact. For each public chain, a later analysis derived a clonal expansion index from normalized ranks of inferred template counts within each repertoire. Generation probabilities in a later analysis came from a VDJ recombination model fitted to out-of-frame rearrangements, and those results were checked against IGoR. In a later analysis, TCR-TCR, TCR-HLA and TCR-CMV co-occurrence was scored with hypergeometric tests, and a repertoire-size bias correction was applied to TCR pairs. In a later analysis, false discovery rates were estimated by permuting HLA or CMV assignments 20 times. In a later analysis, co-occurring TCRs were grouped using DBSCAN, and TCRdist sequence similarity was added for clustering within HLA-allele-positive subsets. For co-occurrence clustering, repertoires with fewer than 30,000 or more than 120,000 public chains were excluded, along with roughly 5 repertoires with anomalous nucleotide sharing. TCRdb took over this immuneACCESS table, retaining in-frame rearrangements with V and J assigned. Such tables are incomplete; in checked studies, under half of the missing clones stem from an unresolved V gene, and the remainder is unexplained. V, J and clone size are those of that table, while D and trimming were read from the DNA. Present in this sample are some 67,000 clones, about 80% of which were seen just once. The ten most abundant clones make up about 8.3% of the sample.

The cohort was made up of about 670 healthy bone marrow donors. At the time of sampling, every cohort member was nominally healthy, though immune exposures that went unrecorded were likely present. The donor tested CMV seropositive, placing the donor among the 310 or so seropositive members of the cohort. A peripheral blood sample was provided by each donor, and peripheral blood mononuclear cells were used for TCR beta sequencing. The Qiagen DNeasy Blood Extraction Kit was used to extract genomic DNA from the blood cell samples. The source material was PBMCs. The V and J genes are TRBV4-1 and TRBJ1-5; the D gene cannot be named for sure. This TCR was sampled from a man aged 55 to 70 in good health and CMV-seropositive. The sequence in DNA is TGCGCCAGCAGCCAAGATCTCGCCACAGTTAGCAATCAGCCCCAGCATTTT. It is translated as CASSQDLATVSNQPQHF.